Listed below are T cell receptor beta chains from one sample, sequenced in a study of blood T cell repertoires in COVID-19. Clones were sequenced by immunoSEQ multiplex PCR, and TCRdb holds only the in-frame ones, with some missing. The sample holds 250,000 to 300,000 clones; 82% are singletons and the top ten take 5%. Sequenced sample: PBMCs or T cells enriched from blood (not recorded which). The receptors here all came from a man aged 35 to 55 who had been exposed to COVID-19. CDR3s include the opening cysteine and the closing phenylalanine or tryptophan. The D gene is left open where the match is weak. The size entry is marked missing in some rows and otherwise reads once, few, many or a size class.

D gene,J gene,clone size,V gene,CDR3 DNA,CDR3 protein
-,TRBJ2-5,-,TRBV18,TGTGCCAGCTCCCCGGGGGAAGAGACCCAGTACTTC,CASSPGEETQYF
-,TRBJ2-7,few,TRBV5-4,TGTGCCAGCGGTACTCGTCGACTAGAACCCTACGAGCAGTACTTC,CASGTRRLEPYEQYF
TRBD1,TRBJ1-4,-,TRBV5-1,TGCGCCAGCAGCTTCTCCGGGACAGATGAAAAACTGTTTTTT,CASSFSGTDEKLFF
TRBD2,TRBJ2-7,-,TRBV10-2,TGCGCCAGCAGTGATGTAGCGGGAGGCGCCTACGAGCAGTACTTC,CASSDVAGGAYEQYF
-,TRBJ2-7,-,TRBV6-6,TGTGCCAGCAGCCGCCCTAAAGAACCGCAGTACTTC,CASSRPKEPQYF
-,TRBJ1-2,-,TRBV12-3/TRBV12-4,TGTGCCAGCACCGACTCTCTCCGGAATGGCTACACCTTC,CASTDSLRNGYTF
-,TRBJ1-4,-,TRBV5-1,TGCGCCAGCAGCTTGGCCCAGGGAGGCAATGAAAAACTGTTTTTT,CASSLAQGGNEKLFF
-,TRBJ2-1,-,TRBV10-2,TGCGCCAGCAGTGATGCCGCCAGGGGGGTCCACAATGAGCAGTTCTTC,CASSDAARGVHNEQFF
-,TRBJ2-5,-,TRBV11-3,TGTGCCAGCAGCTTAAGTTTCGGGGCTTCCAGCGGGGAGACCCAGTACTTC,CASSLSFGASSGETQYF
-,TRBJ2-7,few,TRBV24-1,TGTGCCACCAGTGAGCTTTCCACTTTAGCGGCACTAGGCGAGCAGTACTTC,CATSELSTLAALGEQYF
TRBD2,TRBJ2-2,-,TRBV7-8,TGTGCCAGCAGCTTAGTAGCGGGAGTAGGGACGGAGGAGCTGTTTTTT,CASSLVAGVGTEELFF
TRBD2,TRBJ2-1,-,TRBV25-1,TGCGCCAGCAAGGGCGGGAGCTGGGATGAGCAGTTCTTC,CASKGGSWDEQFF
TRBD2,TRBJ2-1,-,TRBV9,TGTGCCAGCAGCGTAGACGGGAGGTCCAATGAGCAGTTCTTC,CASSVDGRSNEQFF
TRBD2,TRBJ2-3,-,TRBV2,TGTGCCAGCCCACGGACCGCGGGAGTAGGAGATACGCAGTATTTT,CASPRTAGVGDTQYF